This note documents a single TCR beta chain sequence. This sample is part of a study of cytomegalovirus exposure and HLA in healthy donors. This CDR3 region has 15 residues. The germline gives CDR1 SGHVS, CDR2 FQNEAQ. Trimming left V 2 bases short and J 0 bases short, with 8 bases between. Researchers ran the PCR with 60 Vbeta and 13 Jbeta primers. Clones were sequenced by immunoSEQ multiplex PCR, and TCRdb holds only the in-frame ones, with some missing. The sample consists of approximately 280,000 clones, 86% of them appearing once. The sample taken for sequencing was PBMCs. This clonotype was sampled from a man aged 35-49 years in good health and CMV-seropositive. V is TRBV7-8 and J is TRBJ1-5; D remains unclear. In nucleotides, the CDR3 is TGTGCCAGCAGCTTACCCAGACTTAGCAATCAGCCCCAGCATTTT. It specifies CASSLPRLSNQPQHF.